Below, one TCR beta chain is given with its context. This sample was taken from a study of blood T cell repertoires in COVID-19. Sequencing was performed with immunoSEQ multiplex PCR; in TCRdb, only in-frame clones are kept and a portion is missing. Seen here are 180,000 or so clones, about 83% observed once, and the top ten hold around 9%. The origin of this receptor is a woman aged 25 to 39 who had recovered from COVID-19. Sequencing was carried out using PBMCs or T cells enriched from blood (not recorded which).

CDR3 loop: CASSVFSGVYNEQFF. In DNA form, the CDR3 reads TGTGCCAGCAGTGTATTTAGCGGGGTCTACAATGAGCAGTTCTTC. The chain recombines TRBV9 with TRBJ2-1, with 8 nucleotides matching TRBD2. Trimming at V came to 5 bases and at J to 3 bases, leaving 7 bases not matched to a gene. The CDR3 extends over 15 amino acids. Germline-derived CDR1 and CDR2 are SGDLS and YYNGEE.